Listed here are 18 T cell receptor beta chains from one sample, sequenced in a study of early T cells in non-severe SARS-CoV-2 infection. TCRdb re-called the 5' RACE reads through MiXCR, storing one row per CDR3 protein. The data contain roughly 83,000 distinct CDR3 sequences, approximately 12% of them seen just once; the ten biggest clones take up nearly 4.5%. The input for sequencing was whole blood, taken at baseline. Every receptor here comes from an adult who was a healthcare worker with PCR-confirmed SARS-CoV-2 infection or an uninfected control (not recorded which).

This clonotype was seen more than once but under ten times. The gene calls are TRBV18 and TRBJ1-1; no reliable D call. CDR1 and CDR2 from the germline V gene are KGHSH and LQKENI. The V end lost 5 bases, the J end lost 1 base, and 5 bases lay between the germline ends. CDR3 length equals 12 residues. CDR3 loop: CASSNANTEAFF. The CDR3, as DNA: TGTGCCAGCTCAAATGCGAACACTGAAGCTTTCTTT.

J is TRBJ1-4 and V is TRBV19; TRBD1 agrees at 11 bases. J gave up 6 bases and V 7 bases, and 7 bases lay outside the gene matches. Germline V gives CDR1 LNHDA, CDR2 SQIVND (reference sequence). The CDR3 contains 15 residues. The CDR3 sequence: CASTLLGQGDEKLFF. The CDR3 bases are TGTGCCAGTACCCTGTTGGGACAGGGGGATGAAAAACTGTTTTTT. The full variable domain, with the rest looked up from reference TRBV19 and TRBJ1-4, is DGGITQSPKYLFRKEGQNVTLSCEQNLNHDAMYWYRQDPGQGLRLIYYSQIVNDFQKGDIAEGYSVSREKKESFPLTVTSAQKNPTAFYLCASTLLGQGDEKLFFGSGTQLSVL.

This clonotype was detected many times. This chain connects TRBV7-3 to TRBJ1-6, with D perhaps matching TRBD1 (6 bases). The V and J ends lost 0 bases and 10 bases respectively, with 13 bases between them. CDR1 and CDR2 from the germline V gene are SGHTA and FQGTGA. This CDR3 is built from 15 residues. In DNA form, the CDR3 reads TGTGCCAGCAGCTTAACCCCAGGGGTGGAATCACCCCTCCACTTT. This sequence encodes CASSLTPGVESPLHF.

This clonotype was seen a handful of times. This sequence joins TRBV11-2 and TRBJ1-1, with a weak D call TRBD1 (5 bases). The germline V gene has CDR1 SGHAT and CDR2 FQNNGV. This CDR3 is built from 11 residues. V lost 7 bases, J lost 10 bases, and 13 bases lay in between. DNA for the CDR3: TGTGCCAGCAATATAGGGACGGTAGCTTTCTTT. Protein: CASNIGTVAFF.

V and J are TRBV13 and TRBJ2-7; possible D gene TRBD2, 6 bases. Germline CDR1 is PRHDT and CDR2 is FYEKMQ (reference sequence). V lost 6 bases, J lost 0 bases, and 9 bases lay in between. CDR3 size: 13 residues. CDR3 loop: CASRYGSSYEQYF. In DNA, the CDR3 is TGTGCCAGCAGATACGGGAGCTCCTACGAGCAGTACTTC.

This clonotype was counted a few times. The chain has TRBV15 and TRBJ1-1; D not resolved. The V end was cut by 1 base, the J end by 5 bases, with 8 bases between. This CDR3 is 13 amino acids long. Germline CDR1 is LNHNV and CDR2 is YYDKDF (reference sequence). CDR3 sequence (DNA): TGTGCCACCAGCAGAGCCCCTGTTACTGAAGCTTTCTTT. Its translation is CATSRAPVTEAFF.

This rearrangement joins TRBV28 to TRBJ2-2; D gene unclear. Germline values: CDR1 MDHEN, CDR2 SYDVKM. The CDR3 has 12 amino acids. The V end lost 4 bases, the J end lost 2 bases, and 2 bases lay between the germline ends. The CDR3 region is CASSYNTGELFF. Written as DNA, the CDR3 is TGTGCCAGCAGTTACAACACCGGGGAGCTGTTTTTT. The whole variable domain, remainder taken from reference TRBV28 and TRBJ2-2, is DVKVTQSSRYLVKRTGEKVFLECVQDMDHENMFWYRQDPGLGLRLIYFSYDVKMKEKGDIPEGYSVSREKKERFSLILESASTNQTSMYLCASSYNTGELFFGEGSRLTVL.

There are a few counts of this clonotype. The CDR3 DNA reads as TGTGCCAGCAGCTTATTTCCTAGCGGGGGACGCACAGATACGCAGTATTTT. Encoded protein: CASSLFPSGGRTDTQYF. The J gene is TRBJ2-3, the V gene TRBV11-2, with 10 bases fitting TRBD2. J lost 1 base, V lost 2 bases, and 6 bases had no gene match. The CDR3 loop spans 17 amino acids. From germline, CDR1 is SGHAT and CDR2 FQNNGV.

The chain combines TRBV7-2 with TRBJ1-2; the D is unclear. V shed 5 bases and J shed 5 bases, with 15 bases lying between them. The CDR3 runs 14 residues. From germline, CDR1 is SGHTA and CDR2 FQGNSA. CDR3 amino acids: CASSPEMGQYGYTF. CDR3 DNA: TGTGCCAGCAGCCCTGAGATGGGCCAGTATGGCTACACCTTC.

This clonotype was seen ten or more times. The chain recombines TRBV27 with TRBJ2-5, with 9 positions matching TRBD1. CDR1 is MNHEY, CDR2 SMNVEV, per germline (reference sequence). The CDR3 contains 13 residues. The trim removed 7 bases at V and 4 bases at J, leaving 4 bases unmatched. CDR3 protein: CASKVDRGETQYF. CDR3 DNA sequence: TGTGCCAGCAAAGTGGACAGGGGAGAGACCCAGTACTTC.

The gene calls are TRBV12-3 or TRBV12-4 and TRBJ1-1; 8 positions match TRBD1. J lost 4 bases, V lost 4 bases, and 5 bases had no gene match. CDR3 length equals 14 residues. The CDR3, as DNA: TGTGCCAGCAGTTACGGACAGGGTGGCACTGAAGCTTTCTTT. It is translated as CASSYGQGGTEAFF.

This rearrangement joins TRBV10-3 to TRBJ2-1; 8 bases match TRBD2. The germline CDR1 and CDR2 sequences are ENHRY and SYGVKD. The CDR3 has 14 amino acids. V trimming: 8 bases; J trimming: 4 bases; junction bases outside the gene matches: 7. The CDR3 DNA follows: TGTGCCATCGGGGAGCGGGGGTCTTACAATGAGCAGTTCTTC. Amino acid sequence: CAIGERGSYNEQFF.

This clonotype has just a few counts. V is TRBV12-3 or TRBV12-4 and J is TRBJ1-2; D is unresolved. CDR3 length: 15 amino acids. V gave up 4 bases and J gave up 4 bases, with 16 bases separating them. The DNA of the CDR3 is TGTGCCAGCAGTTCACTTCGTCCCGGCGCCTATGGCTACACCTTC. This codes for CASSSLRPGAYGYTF.

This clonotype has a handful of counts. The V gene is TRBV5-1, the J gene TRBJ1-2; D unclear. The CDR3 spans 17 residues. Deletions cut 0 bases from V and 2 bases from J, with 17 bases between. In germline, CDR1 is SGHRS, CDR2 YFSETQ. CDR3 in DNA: TGCGCCAGCAGCTTGGGTGGTACCAGGATGGCGAACTATGGCTACACCTTC. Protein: CASSLGGTRMANYGYTF.

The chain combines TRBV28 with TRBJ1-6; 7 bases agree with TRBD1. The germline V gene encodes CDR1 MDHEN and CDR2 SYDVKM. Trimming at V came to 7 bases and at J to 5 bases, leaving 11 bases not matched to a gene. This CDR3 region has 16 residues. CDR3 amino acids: CASTKPGQLNNSPLHF. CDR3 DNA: TGTGCCAGCACCAAGCCGGGACAGCTAAATAATTCACCCCTCCACTTT.

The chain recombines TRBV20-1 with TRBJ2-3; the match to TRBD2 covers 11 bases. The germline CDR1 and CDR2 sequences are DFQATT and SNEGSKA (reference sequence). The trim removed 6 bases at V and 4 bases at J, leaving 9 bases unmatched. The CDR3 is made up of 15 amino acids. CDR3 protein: CSASRVAGGADTQYF. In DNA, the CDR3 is TGCAGTGCCAGTCGGGTAGCGGGGGGGGCAGATACGCAGTATTTT.

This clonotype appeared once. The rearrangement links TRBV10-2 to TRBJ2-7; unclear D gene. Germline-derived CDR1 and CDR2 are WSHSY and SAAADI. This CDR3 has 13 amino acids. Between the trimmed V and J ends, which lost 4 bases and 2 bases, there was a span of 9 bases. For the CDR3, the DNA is TGCGCCAGCAGTGTGTATGGGGCCTACGAGCAGTACTTC. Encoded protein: CASSVYGAYEQYF.

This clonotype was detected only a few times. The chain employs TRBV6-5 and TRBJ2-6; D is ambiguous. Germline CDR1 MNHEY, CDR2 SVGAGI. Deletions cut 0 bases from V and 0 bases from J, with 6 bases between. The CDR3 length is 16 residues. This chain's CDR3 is CASSYSRISGANVLTF. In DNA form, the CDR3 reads TGTGCCAGCAGTTACTCCCGGATCTCTGGGGCCAACGTCCTGACTTTC.